This T cell receptor (beta chain) was captured by sequencing in a study of Ad26.COV2.S vaccination and SARS-CoV-2 variants. Study conclusions and caveats: Measures of TCR breadth and depth may have fallen short of total T cell responses. In vaccinated individuals, spike-specific CD8+ and CD4+ T cell responses reportedly displayed substantial breadth.

The CDR3 covers 13 residues. The ends were cut back, 5 bases at V and 5 bases at J, with 12 bases in the middle. Germline CDR1 SGHAT, CDR2 FQNNGV. As regards this clone: Its target is not known.

The data were produced by immunoSEQ multiplex PCR, yet TCRdb's version contains in-frame clones alone and is incomplete. The table includes fewer than 55,000 clones, roughly four fifths detected once. The sequences come from peripheral blood, collected after recovery from COVID-19. The clonotype comes from a human donor who had recovered from COVID-19. The chain is built from TRBV11-2 and TRBJ1-1; possibly TRBD1 for D (5 bases). CDR3 amino acids: CASSPQGWTEAFF. CDR3 bases: TGTGCCAGCAGCCCCCAGGGTTGGACTGAAGCTTTCTTT.